The clone carrying this TCR delta chain occurred a few times. Its antigen is unknown. The translation of this DNA and the TCRdb protein of a much larger clone differ at residue 13, probably owing to a read error; the protein shown here is translated from the DNA. The sample belongs to a study of DNA immune sequencing with unique molecular identifiers. Study as a whole: The sample holds FACS-enriched γδ T cells from PBMC.

All 8 TRDV and 4 TRDJ genes were targeted in 32-plex amplification of genomic DNA. Adapter PCR followed around 3 barcoding PCR cycles that attached a 12-nucleotide UMI. TCRdb applied CATT to the multiplex PCR reads for clone calling. The table records hundreds of delta-chain clones, under 30% of them present only once. The CDR3 has 16 amino acids. CDR1 is GEAIGNYY, CDR2 EKD, per germline. Regarding the study as a whole: TRD sequences lacking matching primers are not detectable by this approach. TRDV2 paired with TRDJ1 was the most common TRD rearrangement among healthy donor clonotypes.

The gene calls are TRDV2 and TRDJ1; 12 positions match TRDD3. Sequencing was performed on gamma-delta T cells enriched from blood buffy coat, or unenriched PBMCs (not recorded which). The sequence was collected from a human donor in good health. This CDR3 reads CACDKLGDTQADELIF. CDR3 sequence (DNA): TGTGCCTGTGACAAGCTGGGGGATACGCAGGCCGATGAACTCATCTTT.